These 13 T cell receptor beta chains share one sample of origin, sequenced in a study of T cells after yellow fever vaccination. In TCRdb, the 5' RACE reads were re-called with MiXCR into one record per CDR3 protein. The sample carries about 340,000 distinct CDR3 sequences, 3% to 4.5% recorded once. The sample here was PBMCs, taken 5 days after the yellow fever booster vaccination. The receptors here all came from a young man who received the YFV17D yellow fever vaccine.

The genes are TRBV6-5 and TRBJ2-4; maybe TRBD2 (7 bases). The V and J ends lost 0 bases and 1 base respectively, with 10 bases between them. The CDR3 covers 16 residues. Germline lookup yields CDR1 MNHEY and CDR2 SVGAGI. The DNA for the CDR3 is TGTGCCAGCAGTTACTCGGGGGGGGCGGCCAAAAACATTCAGTACTTC. Its translation is CASSYSGGAAKNIQYF.

This rearrangement joins TRBV18 to TRBJ1-2; a possible D gene is TRBD1 (5 bases). V shed 6 bases and J shed 5 bases, with 22 bases lying between them. Germline assignment: CDR1 KGHSH and CDR2 LQKENI. The CDR3 is 16 amino acids. Written as DNA, the CDR3 is TGTGCCAGCTCGCCCGACGACAGACCCAAACCTTATGGCTACACCTTC. The encoded protein is CASSPDDRPKPYGYTF.

The V and J genes are TRBV29-1 and TRBJ2-2; D uncertain. The CDR3 runs 14 residues. The V end lost 4 bases, the J end lost 4 bases, and 13 bases lay between the germline ends. From germline, CDR1 is SQVTM and CDR2 ANQGSEA. The CDR3 loop is CSVGSPSTTGELFF. DNA of the CDR3: TGCAGCGTTGGGTCACCCTCGACCACCGGGGAGCTGTTTTTT.

In its sample, this clonotype was seen a few times. The chain carries TRBV25-1 and TRBJ2-1; TRBD1 matches at 11 bases. After removal of 3 bases from V and 2 bases from J, the junction contained 0 bases not matched to a gene. The germline V gene encodes CDR1 MGHDK and CDR2 SYGVNS. This CDR3 has 15 amino acids. The chain's CDR3 is CASSEGQGAYNEQFF. The CDR3 nucleotides read TGTGCCAGCAGTGAGGGACAGGGGGCCTACAATGAGCAGTTCTTC.

The chain is built from TRBV4-3 and TRBJ2-7, with D hard to call. CDR1 is LGHNA, CDR2 YSLEER, per germline. The CDR3 is 16 residues long. Trimming pared 0 bases from V and 2 bases from J, leaving 14 bases between. The CDR3 DNA follows: TGCGCCAGCAGCCAAGAAACCGACGGTACTACCTACGAGCAGTACGTC. Translating it yields CASSQETDGTTYEQYV.

In this sample, this clonotype turned up a few times. This sequence joins TRBV20-1 and TRBJ1-5, with D unclear. The V end lost 0 bases, the J end lost 2 bases, and 11 bases lay between the germline ends. This CDR3 is built from 15 residues. Germline lookup yields CDR1 DFQATT and CDR2 SNEGSKA (reference sequence). DNA for the CDR3: TGCAGTGCTAGAGATCTTTGGGGAGGCAATCAGCCCCAGCATTTT. Encoded protein: CSARDLWGGNQPQHF.

The CDR3: CASSISSWRILNQPQHF. CDR3 nucleotides: TGTGCCAGTAGTATTTCGAGTTGGCGGATTCTCAATCAGCCCCAGCATTTT. This rearrangement joins TRBV19 to TRBJ1-5; no clear D. The germline gives CDR1 LNHDA, CDR2 SQIVND (reference sequence). Trimming cost V 3 bases and J 3 bases, with 18 bases left between them. The CDR3 consists of 17 residues.

This clonotype was detected ten times or more. The chain has TRBV4-3 and TRBJ2-1; D possibly matches TRBD1 or TRBD2 (5 bases each). This CDR3 spans 13 amino acids. Germline loops: CDR1 LGHNA, CDR2 YSLEER. Trimming took 4 bases from V and 7 from J, leaving 11 bases between them. The CDR3 here is CASSLAWGNEQFF. DNA for the CDR3: TGCGCCAGCAGCCTGGCATGGGGGAATGAGCAGTTCTTC.

The chain is built from TRBV5-6 and TRBJ2-1; D is unclear. This CDR3 spans 14 amino acids. V gave up 4 bases and J gave up 5 bases, with 13 bases separating them. Germline CDR1 is SGHDT and CDR2 is YYEEEE. CDR3 sequence reads: CASSPGRRHNEQFF. The CDR3 DNA sequence: TGTGCCAGCAGCCCCGGGCGCCGGCACAATGAGCAGTTCTTC.

This clonotype was detected many times. Sequence at one end of the junction differs from germline and may be a read error. The genes are TRBV19 and TRBJ2-1, with D tentatively TRBD1 (6 bases). This CDR3 has 13 amino acids. Germline values: CDR1 LNHDA, CDR2 SQIVND (reference sequence). CDR3 nucleotide sequence: TGTGCCAGTAGCCTATGGGACATTTCTTATGTGGTCTTC. Translating it yields CASSLWDISYVVF.

Comments on this clonotype: This is likely a read error, given that the CDR3 carries no conserved phenylalanine or tryptophan at its end. The limits of the CDR3 on the DNA are not certain, so only TCRdb's listed CDR3 is given. The chain links TRBV14 to TRBJ2-7; TRBD1 was called by the table and not checked on the DNA. CDR1 is SGHDN and CDR2 is FVKESK in the germline V gene. The CDR3 is made up of 12 amino acids, end residues included. The CDR3 reads CASSTDVQGEQY.

This clonotype was counted a few times. The V gene is TRBV6-5, the J gene TRBJ1-1, with D unresolved. This CDR3 is built from 15 residues. The V and J ends lost 5 bases and 0 bases respectively, with 13 bases between them. The germline gives CDR1 MNHEY, CDR2 SVGAGI. This CDR3 reads CASSDNRRVNTEAFF. CDR3 nucleotide sequence: TGTGCCAGCAGTGACAACCGCAGAGTGAACACTGAAGCTTTCTTT.

This chain uses TRBV7-8 with TRBJ2-3, with 7 bases identical to TRBD2. CDR3 size: 14 residues. J gave up 6 bases and V 7 bases, and 10 bases lay outside the gene matches. The germline gives CDR1 SGHVS, CDR2 FQNEAQ. Written as DNA, the CDR3 is TGTGCCAGCACCACCCTGGGAGGGCTGGATACGCAGTATTTT. The encoded protein is CASTTLGGLDTQYF. The full variable domain, its missing parts supplied by reference TRBV7-8 and TRBJ2-3, is GAGVSQSPRYKVAKRGQDVALRCDPISGHVSLFWYQQALGQGPEFLTYFQNEAQLDKSGLPSDRFFAERPEGSVSTLKIQRTQQEDSAVYLCASTTLGGLDTQYFGPGTRLTVL.